This T cell receptor beta chain derives from a study of shared clonotypes between healthy human individuals. At the level of the study: CD4 naive cells filled three plates per donor, CD4 memory three, CD8 naive two and CD8 memory one. Study outcomes and limitations: Sampling involved blood alone; tissue repertoires likely differ.

Concerning this clone: The antigen is unknown.

Genomic DNA of every subset was divided equally among multiple immunoSEQ plates. How the authors handled the data: Without quality scores, immunoSEQ junctional reads could not be filtered like full-length reads. Clones were read by immunoSEQ multiplex PCR, and TCRdb kept only the in-frame ones, dropping some. For V, J and clone size, that table is used; D and trimming come from the DNA. The sample includes about 2 million clones, 95% of them seen just once. The CDR3 is 17 residues long. Germline V gene data show CDR1 as LNHNV and CDR2 as YYDKDF (reference sequence). After removal of 2 bases from V and 5 bases from J, the junction contained 9 bases not matched to a gene.

The sequencing sample was made of naive CD4+ T cells sorted from blood. The subset was: CD45RA+ positively selected. The chain combines TRBV15 with TRBJ2-2, with 9 bases matching TRBD1. This clonotype was sampled from a man younger than 35 in good health. This CDR3 is CATSRRIGTGSTGELFF. Here the CDR3 DNA reads TGTGCCACCAGCAGACGTATCGGGACAGGGAGTACCGGGGAGCTGTTTTTT.